A selection of T cell receptor beta chains follows, all from one sample in a study of T cell repertoires in cytomegalovirus infection. In TCRdb, the reads were re-called with MiXCR into one record per CDR3 protein. The sample shows 350,000 to 400,000 distinct CDR3 sequences, nearly 35% of them seen only once. No cognate antigen is known for these TCRs. The sequenced sample was cultured PBMCs, obtained from culture after CMV antigen stimulation. Every receptor here comes from a human donor in good health (CMV status not recorded). Some clones in this sample may be carry-over from other donors' samples. The CDR3 runs from the conserved cysteine through the conserved F or W. The D gene is left open where the match is weak. Clone size is stated in some rows and not others, as once, few, many or a class when expanded.

V,J,size,D,CDR3,DNA
TRBV7-8,TRBJ2-1,many,TRBD2,CASSLEVGLAGGVSYNEQFF,TGTGCCAGCAGCTTAGAGGTGGGACTAGCGGGAGGAGTCTCCTACAATGAGCAGTTCTTC
TRBV7-2,TRBJ2-5,few,TRBD1,CASSHDRGLRYQETQYF,TGTGCCAGCAGCCACGACAGGGGGCTTAGGTACCAAGAGACCCAGTACTTC
TRBV19,TRBJ2-4,-,-,CATTISNLRDIQYF,TGTGCCACTACTATTTCTAATCTAAGGGACATTCAGTACTTC
TRBV7-2,TRBJ2-7,-,-,CASTRSFGEQYF,TGTGCCAGCACCCGATCCTTTGGCGAGCAGTACTTC
TRBV7-2,TRBJ1-1,many,-,CASSQRQWAFKNTEAFF,TGTGCCAGCAGCCAGAGACAGTGGGCGTTTAAGAACACTGAAGCTTTCTTT
TRBV7-4,TRBJ1-5,few,TRBD1,CASSLGGKLRSQPQHF,TGTGCCAGCAGCCTAGGGGGCAAGTTGAGGAGTCAACCCCAGCATTTT
TRBV6-1,TRBJ2-1,-,-,CASSERPYNEQFF,TGTGCCAGCAGTGAAAGACCCTACAATGAGCAGTTCTTC
TRBV29-1,TRBJ1-1,-,-,CSVELNTEAFF,TGCAGCGTTGAATTGAACACTGAAGCTTTCTTT
TRBV6-2/TRBV6-3,TRBJ2-7,-,-,CASSGRGRSIEQYF,TGTGCCAGCAGTGGCAGGGGACGATCCATCGAGCAGTACTTC
TRBV10-3,TRBJ2-2,-,-,CAIRSGYDTGELFF,TGTGCCATCAGGAGCGGCTACGACACCGGGGAGCTGTTTTTT
TRBV12-3/TRBV12-4,TRBJ1-2,-,TRBD1,CASSPGDRRSGYTF,TGTGCCAGCAGTCCAGGGGACAGGCGCAGTGGCTACACCTTC
TRBV11-3,TRBJ1-1,-,-,CASSFVPDTEAFF,TGTGCCAGCAGCTTCGTTCCGGACACTGAAGCTTTCTTT